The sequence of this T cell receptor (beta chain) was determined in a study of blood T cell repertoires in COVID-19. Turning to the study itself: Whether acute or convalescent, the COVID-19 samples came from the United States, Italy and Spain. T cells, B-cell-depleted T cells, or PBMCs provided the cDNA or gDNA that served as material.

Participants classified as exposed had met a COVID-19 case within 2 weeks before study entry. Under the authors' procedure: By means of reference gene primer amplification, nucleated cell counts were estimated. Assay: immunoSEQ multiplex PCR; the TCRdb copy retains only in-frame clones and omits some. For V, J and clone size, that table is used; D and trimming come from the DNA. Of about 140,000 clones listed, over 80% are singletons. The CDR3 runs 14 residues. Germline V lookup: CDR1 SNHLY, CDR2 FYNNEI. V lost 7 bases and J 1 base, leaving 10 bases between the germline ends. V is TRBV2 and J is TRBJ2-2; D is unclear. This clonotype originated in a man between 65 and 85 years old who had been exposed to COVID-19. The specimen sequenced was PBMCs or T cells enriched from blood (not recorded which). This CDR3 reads CASNVQMNTGELFF. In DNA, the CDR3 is TGTGCCAGCAATGTACAGATGAACACCGGGGAGCTGTTTTTT.